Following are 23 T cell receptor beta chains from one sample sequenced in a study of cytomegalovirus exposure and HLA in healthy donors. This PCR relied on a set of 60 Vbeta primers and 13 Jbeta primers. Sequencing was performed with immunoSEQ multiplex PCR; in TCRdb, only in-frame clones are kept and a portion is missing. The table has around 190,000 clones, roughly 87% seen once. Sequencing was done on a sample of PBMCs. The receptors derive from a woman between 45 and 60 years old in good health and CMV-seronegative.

This CDR3 is CASSPKTGWREKLFF. In DNA, the CDR3 is TGTGCCAGCAGTCCGAAGACAGGGTGGCGTGAAAAACTGTTTTTT. The genes are TRBV27 and TRBJ1-4; 7 bases map to TRBD1. Germline V gene lookup returns CDR1 MNHEY and CDR2 SMNVEV (reference sequence). The J segment lost 7 bases and the V segment lost 5 bases, leaving 10 bases of the junction unmatched. The CDR3 covers 15 residues. The whole variable domain, filled in from reference TRBV27 and TRBJ1-4, reads EAQVTQNPRYLITVTGKKLTVTCSQNMNHEYMSWYRQDPGLGLRQIYYSMNVEVTDKGDVPEGYKVSRKEKRNFPLILESPSPNQTSLYFCASSPKTGWREKLFFGSGTQLSVL.

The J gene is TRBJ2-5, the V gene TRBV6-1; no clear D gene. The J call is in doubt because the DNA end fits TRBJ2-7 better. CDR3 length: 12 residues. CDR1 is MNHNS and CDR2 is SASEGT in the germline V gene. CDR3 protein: CASSGFNYEQYF. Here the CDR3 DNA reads TGTGCCAGCAGTGGGTTTAACTACGAGCAGTACTTC.

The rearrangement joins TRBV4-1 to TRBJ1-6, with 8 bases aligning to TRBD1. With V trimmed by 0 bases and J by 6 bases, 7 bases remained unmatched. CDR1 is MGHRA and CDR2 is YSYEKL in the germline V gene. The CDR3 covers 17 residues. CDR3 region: CASSQDNRGIRNSPLHF. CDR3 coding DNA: TGCGCCAGCAGCCAAGATAACAGGGGGATACGTAATTCACCCCTCCACTTT.

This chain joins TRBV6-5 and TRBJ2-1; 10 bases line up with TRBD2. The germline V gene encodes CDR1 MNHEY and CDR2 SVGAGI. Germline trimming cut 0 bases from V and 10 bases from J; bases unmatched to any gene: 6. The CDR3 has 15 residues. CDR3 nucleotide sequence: TGTGCCAGCAGTTACTCGACCTCTAGCGGGAGCGAGCAGTTCTTC. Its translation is CASSYSTSSGSEQFF.

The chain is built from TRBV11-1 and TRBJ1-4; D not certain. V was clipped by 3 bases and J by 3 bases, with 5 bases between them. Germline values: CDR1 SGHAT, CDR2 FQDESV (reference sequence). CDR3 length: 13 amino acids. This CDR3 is CASSFSANEKLFF. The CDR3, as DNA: TGTGCCAGCAGCTTCAGTGCTAATGAAAAACTGTTTTTT.

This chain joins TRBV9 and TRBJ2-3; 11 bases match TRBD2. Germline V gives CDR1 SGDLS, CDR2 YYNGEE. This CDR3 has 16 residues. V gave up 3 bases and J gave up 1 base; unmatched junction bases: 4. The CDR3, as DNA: TGTGCCAGCAGCGAGGGACTAGCGGAGGGCACAGATACGCAGTATTTT. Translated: CASSEGLAEGTDTQYF.

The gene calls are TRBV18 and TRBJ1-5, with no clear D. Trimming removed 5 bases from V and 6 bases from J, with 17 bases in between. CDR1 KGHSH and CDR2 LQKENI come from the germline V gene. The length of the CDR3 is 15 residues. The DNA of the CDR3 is TGTGCCAGCTCAGCGGGAGGGCGGACGTTTCAGCCCCAGCATTTT. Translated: CASSAGGRTFQPQHF.

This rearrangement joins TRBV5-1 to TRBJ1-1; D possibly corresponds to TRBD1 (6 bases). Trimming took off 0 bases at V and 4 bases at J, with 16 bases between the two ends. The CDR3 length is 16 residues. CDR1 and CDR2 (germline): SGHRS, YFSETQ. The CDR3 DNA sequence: TGCGCCAGCAGCTTGGATGCAGGGGCGTTGGGCACTGAAGCTTTCTTT. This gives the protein CASSLDAGALGTEAFF.

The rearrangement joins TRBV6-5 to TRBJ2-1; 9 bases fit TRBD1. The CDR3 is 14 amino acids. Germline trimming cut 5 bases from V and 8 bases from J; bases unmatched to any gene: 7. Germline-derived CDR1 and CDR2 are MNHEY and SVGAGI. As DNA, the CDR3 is TGTGCCAGCAGTGGTGGACAGGGGTCGGATGAGCAGTTCTTC. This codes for CASSGGQGSDEQFF.

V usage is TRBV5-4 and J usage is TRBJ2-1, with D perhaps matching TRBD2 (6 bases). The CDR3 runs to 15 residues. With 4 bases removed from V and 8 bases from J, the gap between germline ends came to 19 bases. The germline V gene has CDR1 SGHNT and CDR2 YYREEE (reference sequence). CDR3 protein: CASSKTSLNNDEQFF. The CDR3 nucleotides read TGTGCCAGCAGCAAGACTAGTTTGAATAACGATGAGCAGTTCTTC.

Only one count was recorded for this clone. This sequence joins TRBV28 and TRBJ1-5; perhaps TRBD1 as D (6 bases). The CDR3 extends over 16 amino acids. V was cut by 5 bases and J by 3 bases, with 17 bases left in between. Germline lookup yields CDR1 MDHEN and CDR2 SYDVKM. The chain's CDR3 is CASSAHGAGDNQPQHF. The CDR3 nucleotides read TGTGCCAGCAGTGCACACGGGGCAGGGGACAATCAGCCCCAGCATTTT.

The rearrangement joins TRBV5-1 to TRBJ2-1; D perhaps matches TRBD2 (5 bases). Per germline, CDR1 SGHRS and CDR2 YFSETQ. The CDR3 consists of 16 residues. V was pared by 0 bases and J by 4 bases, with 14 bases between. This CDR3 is CASSLVPGSSYNEQFF. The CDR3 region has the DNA TGCGCCAGCAGCTTGGTTCCGGGGTCTTCGTACAATGAGCAGTTCTTC.

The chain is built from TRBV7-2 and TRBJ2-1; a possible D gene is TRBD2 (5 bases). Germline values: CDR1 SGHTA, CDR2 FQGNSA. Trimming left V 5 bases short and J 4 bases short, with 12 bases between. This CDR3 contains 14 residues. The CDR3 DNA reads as TGTGCCAGCAGCCCCGAGTCGGGGTACAATGAGCAGTTCTTC. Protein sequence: CASSPESGYNEQFF.

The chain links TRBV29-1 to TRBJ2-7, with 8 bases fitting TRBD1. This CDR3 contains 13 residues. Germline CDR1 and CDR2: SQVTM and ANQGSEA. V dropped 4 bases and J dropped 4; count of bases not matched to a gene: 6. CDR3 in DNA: TGCAGCGTTGTGACAGGGGTCAGTTACGAGCAGTACTTC. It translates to CSVVTGVSYEQYF.

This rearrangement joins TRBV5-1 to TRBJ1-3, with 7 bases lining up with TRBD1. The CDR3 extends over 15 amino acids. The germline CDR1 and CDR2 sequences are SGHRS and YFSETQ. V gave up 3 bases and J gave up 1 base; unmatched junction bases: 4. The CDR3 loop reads CASSSAGGSGNTIYF. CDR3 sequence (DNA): TGCGCCAGCAGCTCGGCAGGGGGTTCTGGAAACACCATATATTTT.

CDR3 bases: TGTGCCAGCAGTTTCCTAACACCGGGACACGGAAACACCATATATTTT. This translates into CASSFLTPGHGNTIYF. The rearrangement uses TRBV28 and TRBJ1-3; tentative D call: TRBD1 (6 bases). The germline gives CDR1 MDHEN, CDR2 SYDVKM. Trimming took off 3 bases at V and 4 bases at J, with 16 bases between the two ends. The CDR3 has 16 amino acids.

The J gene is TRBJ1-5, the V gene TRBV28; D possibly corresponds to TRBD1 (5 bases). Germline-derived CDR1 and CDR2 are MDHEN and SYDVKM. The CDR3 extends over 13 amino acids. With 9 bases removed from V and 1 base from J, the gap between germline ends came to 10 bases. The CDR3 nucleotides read TGTGCCAGTTCAGGGTTGAGCAATCAGCCCCAGCATTTT. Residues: CASSGLSNQPQHF. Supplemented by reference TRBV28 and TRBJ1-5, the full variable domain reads DVKVTQSSRYLVKRTGEKVFLECVQDMDHENMFWYRQDPGLGLRLIYFSYDVKMKEKGDIPEGYSVSREKKERFSLILESASTNQTSMYLCASSGLSNQPQHFGDGTRLSIL.

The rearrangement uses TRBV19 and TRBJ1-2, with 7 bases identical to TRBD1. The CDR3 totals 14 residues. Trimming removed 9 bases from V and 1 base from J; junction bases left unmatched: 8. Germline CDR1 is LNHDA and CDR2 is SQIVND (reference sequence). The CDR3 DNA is TGTGCCAGCAGGATCGGACAGGATAACTATGGCTACACCTTC. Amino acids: CASRIGQDNYGYTF.

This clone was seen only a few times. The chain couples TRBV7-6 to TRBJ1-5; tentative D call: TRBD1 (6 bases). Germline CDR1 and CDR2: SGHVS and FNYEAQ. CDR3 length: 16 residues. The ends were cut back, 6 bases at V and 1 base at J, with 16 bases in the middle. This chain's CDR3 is CASSTGTPNSNQPQHF. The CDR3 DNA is TGTGCCAGCAGTACCGGGACACCAAACAGCAATCAGCCCCAGCATTTT.

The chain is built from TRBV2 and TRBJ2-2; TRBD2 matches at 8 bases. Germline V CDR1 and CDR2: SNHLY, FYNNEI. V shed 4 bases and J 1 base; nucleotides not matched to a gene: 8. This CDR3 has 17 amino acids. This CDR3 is CASSGQLAVMNTGELFF. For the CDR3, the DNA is TGTGCCAGCAGTGGTCAACTAGCGGTGATGAACACCGGGGAGCTGTTTTTT.

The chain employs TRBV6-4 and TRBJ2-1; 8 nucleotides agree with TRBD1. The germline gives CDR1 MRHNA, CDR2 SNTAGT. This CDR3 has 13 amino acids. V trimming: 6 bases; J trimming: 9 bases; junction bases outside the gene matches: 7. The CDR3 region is CASSNDRGGEQFF. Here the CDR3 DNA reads TGTGCCAGCAGCAATGACAGGGGAGGTGAGCAGTTCTTC.

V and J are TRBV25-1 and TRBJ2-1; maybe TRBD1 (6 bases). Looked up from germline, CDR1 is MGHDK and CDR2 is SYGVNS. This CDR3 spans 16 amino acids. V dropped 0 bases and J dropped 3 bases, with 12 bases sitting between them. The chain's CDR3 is CASSEYRGASYNEQFF. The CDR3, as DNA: TGTGCCAGCAGTGAATACAGGGGTGCTAGCTACAATGAGCAGTTCTTC.

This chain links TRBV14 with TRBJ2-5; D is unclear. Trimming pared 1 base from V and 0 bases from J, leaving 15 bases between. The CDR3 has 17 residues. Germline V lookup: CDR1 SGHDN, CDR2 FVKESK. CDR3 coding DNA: TGTGCCAGCAGCCAAGTTTCCTTTACCGACTACCAAGAGACCCAGTACTTC. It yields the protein CASSQVSFTDYQETQYF.